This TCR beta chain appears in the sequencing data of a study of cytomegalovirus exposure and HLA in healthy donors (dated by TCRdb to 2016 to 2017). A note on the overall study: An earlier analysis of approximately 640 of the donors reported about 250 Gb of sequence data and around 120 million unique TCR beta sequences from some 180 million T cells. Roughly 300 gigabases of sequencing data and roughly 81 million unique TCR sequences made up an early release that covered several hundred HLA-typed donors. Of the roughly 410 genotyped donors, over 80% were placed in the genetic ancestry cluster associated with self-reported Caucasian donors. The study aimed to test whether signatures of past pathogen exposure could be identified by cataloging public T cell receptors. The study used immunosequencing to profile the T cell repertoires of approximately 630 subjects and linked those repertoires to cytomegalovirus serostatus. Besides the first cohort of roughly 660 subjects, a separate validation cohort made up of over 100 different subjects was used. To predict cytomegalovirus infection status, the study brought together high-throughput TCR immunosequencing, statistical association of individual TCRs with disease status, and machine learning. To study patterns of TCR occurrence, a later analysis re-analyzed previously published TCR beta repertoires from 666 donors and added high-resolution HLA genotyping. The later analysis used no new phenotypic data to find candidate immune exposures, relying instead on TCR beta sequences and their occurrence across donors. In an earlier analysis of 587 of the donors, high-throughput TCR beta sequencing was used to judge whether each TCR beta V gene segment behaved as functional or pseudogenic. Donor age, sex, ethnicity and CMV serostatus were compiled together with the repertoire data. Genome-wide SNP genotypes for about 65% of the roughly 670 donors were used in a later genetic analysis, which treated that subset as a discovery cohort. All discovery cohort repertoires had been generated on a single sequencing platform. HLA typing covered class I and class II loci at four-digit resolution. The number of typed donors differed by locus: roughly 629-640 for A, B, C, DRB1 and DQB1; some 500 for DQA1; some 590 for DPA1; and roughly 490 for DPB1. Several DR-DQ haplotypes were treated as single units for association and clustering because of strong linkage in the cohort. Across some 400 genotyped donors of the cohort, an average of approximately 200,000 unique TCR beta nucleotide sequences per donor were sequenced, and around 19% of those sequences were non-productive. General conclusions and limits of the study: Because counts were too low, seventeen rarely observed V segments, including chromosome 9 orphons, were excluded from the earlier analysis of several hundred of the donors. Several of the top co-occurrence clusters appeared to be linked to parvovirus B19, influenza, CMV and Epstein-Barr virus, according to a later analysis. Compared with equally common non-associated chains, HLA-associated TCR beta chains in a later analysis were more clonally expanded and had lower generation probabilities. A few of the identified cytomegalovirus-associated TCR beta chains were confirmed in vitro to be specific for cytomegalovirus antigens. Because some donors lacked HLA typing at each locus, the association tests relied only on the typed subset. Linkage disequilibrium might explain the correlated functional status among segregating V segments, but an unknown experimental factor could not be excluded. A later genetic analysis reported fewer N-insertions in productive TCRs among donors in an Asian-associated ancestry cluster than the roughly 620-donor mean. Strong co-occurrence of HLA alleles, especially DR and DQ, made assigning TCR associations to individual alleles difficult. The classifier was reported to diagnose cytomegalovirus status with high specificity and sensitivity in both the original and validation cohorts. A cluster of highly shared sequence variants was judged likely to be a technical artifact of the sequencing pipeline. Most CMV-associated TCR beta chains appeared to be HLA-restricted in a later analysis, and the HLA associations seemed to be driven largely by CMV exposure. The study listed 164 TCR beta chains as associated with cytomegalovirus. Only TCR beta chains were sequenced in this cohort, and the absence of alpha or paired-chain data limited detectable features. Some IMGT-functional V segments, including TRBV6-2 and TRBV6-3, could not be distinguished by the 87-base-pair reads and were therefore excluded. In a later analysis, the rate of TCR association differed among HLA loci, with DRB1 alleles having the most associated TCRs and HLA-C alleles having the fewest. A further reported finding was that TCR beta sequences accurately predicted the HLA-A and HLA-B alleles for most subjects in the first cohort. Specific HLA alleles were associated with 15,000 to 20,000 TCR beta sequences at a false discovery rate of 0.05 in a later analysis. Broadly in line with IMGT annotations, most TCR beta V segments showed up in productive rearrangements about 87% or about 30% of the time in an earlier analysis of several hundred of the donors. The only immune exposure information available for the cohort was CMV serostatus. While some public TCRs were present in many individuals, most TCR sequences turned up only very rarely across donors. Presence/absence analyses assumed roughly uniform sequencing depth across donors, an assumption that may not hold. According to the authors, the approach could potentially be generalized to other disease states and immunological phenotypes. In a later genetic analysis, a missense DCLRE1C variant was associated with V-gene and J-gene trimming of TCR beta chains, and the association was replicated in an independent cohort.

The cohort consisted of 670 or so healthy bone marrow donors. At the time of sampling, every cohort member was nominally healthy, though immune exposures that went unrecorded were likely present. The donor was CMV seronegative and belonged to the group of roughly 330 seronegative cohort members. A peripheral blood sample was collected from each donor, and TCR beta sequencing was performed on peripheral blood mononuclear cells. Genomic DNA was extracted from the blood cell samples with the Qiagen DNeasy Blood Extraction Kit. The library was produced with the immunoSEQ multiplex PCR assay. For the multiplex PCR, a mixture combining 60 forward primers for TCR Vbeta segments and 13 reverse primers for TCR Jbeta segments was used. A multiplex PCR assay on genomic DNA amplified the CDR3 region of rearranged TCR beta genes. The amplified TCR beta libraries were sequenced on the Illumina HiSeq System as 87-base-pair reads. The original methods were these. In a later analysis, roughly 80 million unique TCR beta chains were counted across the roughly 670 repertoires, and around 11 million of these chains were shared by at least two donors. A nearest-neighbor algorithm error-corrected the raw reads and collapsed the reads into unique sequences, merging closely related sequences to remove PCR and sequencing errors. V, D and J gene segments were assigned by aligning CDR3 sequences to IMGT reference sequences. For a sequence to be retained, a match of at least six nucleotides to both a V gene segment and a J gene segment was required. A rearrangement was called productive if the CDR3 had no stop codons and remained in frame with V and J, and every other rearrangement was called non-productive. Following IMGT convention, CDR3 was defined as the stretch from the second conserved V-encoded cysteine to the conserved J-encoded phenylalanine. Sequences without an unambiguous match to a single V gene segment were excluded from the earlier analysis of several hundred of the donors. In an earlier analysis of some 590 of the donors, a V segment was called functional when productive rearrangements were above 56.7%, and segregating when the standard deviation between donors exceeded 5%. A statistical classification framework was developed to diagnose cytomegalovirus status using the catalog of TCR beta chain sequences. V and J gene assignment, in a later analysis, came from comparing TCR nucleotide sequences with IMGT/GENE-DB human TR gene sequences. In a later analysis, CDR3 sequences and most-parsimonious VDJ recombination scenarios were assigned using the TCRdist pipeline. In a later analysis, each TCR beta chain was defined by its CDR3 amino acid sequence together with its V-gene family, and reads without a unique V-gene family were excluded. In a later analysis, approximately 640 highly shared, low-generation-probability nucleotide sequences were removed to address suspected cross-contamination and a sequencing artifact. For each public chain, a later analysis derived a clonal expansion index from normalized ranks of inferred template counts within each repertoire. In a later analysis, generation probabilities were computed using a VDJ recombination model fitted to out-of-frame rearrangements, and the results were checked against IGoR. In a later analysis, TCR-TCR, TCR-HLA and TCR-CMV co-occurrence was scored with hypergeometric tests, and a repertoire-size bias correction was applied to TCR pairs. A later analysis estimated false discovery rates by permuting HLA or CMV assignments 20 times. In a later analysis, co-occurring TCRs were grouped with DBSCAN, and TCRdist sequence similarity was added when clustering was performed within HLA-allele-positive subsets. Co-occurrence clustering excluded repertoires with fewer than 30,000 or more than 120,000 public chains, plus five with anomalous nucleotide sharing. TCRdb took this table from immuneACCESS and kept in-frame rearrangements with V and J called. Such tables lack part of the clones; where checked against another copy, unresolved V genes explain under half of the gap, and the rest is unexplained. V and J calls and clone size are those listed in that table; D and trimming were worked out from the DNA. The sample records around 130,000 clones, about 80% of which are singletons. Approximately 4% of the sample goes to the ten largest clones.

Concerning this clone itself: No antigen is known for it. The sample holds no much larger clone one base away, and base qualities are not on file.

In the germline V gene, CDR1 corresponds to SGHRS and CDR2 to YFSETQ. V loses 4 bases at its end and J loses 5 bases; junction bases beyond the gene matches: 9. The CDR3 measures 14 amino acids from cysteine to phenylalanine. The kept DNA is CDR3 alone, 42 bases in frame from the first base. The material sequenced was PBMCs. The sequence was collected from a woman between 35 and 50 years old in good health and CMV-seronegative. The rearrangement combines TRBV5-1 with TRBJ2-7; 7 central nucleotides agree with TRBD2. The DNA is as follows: TGCGCCAGCAGCCGTGCGGGAGCAGGAGACGAGCAGTACTTC. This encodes CASSRAGAGDEQYF.